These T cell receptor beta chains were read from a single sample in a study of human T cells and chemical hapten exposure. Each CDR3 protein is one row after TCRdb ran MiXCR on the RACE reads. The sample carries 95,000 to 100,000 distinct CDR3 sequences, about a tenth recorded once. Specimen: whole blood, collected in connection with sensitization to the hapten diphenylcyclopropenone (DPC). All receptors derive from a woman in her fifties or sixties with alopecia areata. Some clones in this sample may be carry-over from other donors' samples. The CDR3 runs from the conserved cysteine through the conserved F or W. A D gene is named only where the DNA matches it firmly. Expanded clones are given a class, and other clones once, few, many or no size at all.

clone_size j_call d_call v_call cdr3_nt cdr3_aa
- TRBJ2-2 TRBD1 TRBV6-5 TGTGCCAGCAGCATGGGACAGGCTAACACCGGGGAGCTGTTTTTT CASSMGQANTGELFF
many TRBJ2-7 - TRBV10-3 TGTGCCATCAGTGAGTACCAGAGGTACGAGCAGTACTTC CAISEYQRYEQYF
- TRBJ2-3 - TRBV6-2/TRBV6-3 TGTGCCAGCAGTTACGGGGGTGTCGGCACAGATACGCAGTATTTT CASSYGGVGTDTQYF
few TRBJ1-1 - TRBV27 TGTGCCAGCAGTGCGGGGCACATGAACACTGAAGCTTTCTTT CASSAGHMNTEAFF
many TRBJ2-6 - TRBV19 TGTGCCAGTAGTATCGAGGGACCGGTCTCTGGGGCCAACGTCCTGACTTTC CASSIEGPVSGANVLTF
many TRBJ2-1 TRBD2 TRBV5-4 TGTGCCAGCAGCTTGTCCAGCGGGGGACCGTACAATGAGCAGTTCTTC CASSLSSGGPYNEQFF
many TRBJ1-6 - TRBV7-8 TGTGCCAGCAGCGCCGGACAACCTGGGGATTCACCCCTCCACTTT CASSAGQPGDSPLHF
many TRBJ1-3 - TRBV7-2 TGTGCCAGCAGCCCAGGTACTCCTGGAAACACCATATATTTT CASSPGTPGNTIYF
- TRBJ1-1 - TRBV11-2 TGTGCCAGCAGCTTCACACGGGCCACTGAAGCTTTCTTT CASSFTRATEAFF
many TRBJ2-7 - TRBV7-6 TGTGCCAGCAGCAGGGACACAAACTCCTACGAGCAGTACTTC CASSRDTNSYEQYF
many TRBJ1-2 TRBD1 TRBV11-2 TGTGCCAGCAGCTCCGGGACAGGGGGCGCCCGCGGCTACACCTTC CASSSGTGGARGYTF
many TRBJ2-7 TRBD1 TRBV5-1 TGCGCCAGCAGCTTGGAGACAGGGGCCCTTGGGTACGAGCAGTACTTC CASSLETGALGYEQYF
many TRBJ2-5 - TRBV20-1 TGCAGTGCTAGGGGGCAACAAGAGACCCAGTACTTC CSARGQQETQYF
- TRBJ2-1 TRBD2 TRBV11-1 TGTGCCAGCAGATCCCGGACCGGGAGGAATGAGCAGTTCTTC CASRSRTGRNEQFF
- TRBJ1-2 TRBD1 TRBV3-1 TGTGCCAGCAGCGCAACAGGGGGAGATGGCTTGATGGGCTACACCTTC CASSATGGDGLMGYTF
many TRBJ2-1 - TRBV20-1 TGCAGTGCTAGAGATACATACGATTTCTACAATGAGCAGTTCTTC CSARDTYDFYNEQFF
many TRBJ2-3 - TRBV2 TGTGCCAGCAGTGAAGCGGTCGGGCTCGGGGATACGCAGTATTTT CASSEAVGLGDTQYF
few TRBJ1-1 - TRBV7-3 TGTGCCAGCAGCTTATCCGGGGTGGGAACTGAAGCTTTCTTT CASSLSGVGTEAFF
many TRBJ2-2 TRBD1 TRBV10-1 TGCGCCAGCAGTGAAAGAACCGGGACAGGGAGTAAAGGCGGGGAGCTGTTTTTT CASSERTGTGSKGGELFF
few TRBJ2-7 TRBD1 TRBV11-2 TGTGCCAGCAGCCCCCCTTTGACAGGGCTCTACGAGCAGTACTTC CASSPPLTGLYEQYF
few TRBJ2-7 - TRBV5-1 TGCGCCAGCAGCGTCCATCCAGCGGGCAACTCCTACGAGCAGTACTTC CASSVHPAGNSYEQYF
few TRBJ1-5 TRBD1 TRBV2 TGTGCCAGCACCAGACAGGGGACTAGCAATCAGCCCCAGCATTTT CASTRQGTSNQPQHF
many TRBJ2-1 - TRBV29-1 TGCAGCGTTGGGGGTCTGATCCCTTTCAATGAGCAGTTCTTC CSVGGLIPFNEQFF
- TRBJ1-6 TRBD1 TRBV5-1 TGCGCCAGCAGCCCGACAGGGTTTTCACCCCTCCACTTT CASSPTGFSPLHF
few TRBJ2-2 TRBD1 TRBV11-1 TGTGCCAGCAGCCTATCAGGGGGCCTCCACGGGGAGCTGTTTTTT CASSLSGGLHGELFF
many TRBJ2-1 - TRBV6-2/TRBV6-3 TGTGCCAGCAGTCATAGGGGACCATCGGAGTTCTTC CASSHRGPSEFF
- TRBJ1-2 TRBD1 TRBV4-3 TGCGCCAGCAGCCCAAACAGGGGGCGGAATGGCGTTAGTGGCTACACCTTC CASSPNRGRNGVSGYTF
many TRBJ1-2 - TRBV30 TGTGCCTGGAGTGTAGGGGCCCACTATGGCTACACCTTC CAWSVGAHYGYTF
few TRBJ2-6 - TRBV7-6 TGTGCCAGCAGCTTAGTGACAGATGGGGCCAACGTCCTGACTTTC CASSLVTDGANVLTF
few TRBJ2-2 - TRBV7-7 TGTGCTAGCAGCCCAAACGGGGGAGGCACCGGGGAGCTGTTTTTT CASSPNGGGTGELFF
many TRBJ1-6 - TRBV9 TGTGCCAGCAGCGTAGGGATGGAATCACCCCTCCACTTT CASSVGMESPLHF
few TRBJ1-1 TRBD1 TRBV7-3 TGTGCCAGCAGTCGAGGGGGCCCCATGAACACTGAAGCTTTCTTT CASSRGGPMNTEAFF
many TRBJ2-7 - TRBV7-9 TGTGCCAGCAGCTTAGGGCCCCGGACGGGCTCCTACGAGCAGTACTTC CASSLGPRTGSYEQYF
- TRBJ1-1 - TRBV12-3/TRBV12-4 TGTGCCAGCAGTAGAAGACGACAGGTCGGGAACACTGAAGCTTTCTTT CASSRRRQVGNTEAFF
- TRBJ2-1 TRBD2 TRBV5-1 TGCGCCAGCAGCTTGGGTTCTAGCGGGGGGTCGGAGCAGTTCTTC CASSLGSSGGSEQFF
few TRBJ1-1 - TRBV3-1 TGTGCCAGCAGCCAAATCGGAAGTCTAGCTTTCTTT CASSQIGSLAFF
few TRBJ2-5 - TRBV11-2 TGTGCCAGCAGCCCCGCAGGACCACAAGAGACCCAGTACTTC CASSPAGPQETQYF
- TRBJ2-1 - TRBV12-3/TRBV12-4 TGTGCCAGCAGTTTAGAGGGGGGTGTCAATGAGCAGTTCTTC CASSLEGGVNEQFF
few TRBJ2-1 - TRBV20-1 TGCAGTGCTCCCCGCACGAGCTCCTACAATGAGCAGTTCTTC CSAPRTSSYNEQFF
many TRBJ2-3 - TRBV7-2 TGTGCCAGCAGCTTTCAAGCGGGCCTCAGCACAGATACGCAGTATTTT CASSFQAGLSTDTQYF
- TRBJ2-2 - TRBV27 TGTGCCAGCAGTCTGGGGGAGGCCACCGGGGAGCTGTTTTTT CASSLGEATGELFF
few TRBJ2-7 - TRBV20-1 TGCAGTGCGCGAGGTAGACTAGCCTACGAGCAGTACTTC CSARGRLAYEQYF